This is a list of T cell receptor beta chains from one sample in a study of OX40 agonist ivuxolimab in advanced cancers. Clones were read by immunoSEQ multiplex PCR, and TCRdb kept only the in-frame ones, dropping some. The sample lists about 76,000 clones, 80% to 90% seen once, with 0.19% in the top ten. The specimen comprised CD4+ or CD8+ T cells sorted from blood, sampled in a trial of the OX40 agonist ivuxolimab. Receptors originate from an adult with an advanced solid tumor such as melanoma, head and neck, liver or kidney cancer. CDR3s include the opening cysteine and the closing phenylalanine or tryptophan.

TRBJ2-3,TRBV4-1,CASSQGGQPDTQYF
TRBJ1-3,TRBV15,CATSRRDLQGGNTIYF
TRBJ2-2,TRBV27,CASGTYSGRRNTGELFF
TRBJ1-4,TRBV20-1,CSARRSEKLFF
TRBJ2-2,TRBV7-3,CASSLSPNTGELFF
TRBJ2-3,TRBV11-2,CASSFGTSTDTQYF
TRBJ1-5,TRBV5-6,CASSLQGSQPQHF
TRBJ2-3,TRBV5-1,CASRSGTASTDTQYF
TRBJ2-2,TRBV5-1,CASSLGLAGGVTGELFF
TRBJ1-1,TRBV18,CASSIDRLTEAFF
TRBJ2-1,TRBV19,CASRGQAYNEQFF
TRBJ2-1,TRBV5-1,CASSLSRDRGGNEQFF
TRBJ1-2,TRBV28,CASTPRGSGYTF
TRBJ2-7,TRBV7-2,CASSLVRGSYYEQYF
TRBJ2-2,TRBV7-8,CATSSGRIGSAGELFF
TRBJ1-1,TRBV19,CASSTFDRVTEAFF
TRBJ2-7,TRBV30,CACDRGGYEQYF
TRBJ1-3,TRBV11-2,CASSLERGQGGNTIYF
TRBJ2-3,TRBV2,CASMRTGGISDTQYF
TRBJ1-2,TRBV28,CASSRGQGTSYGYTF
TRBJ1-2,TRBV18,CASSPAMTQGARGYTF
TRBJ1-2,TRBV6-5,CASSSRSRYYGYTF
TRBJ1-3,TRBV20-1,CSAQKNTIYF
TRBJ2-7,TRBV6-5,CASRYQTDFGEQYF
TRBJ2-5,TRBV10-2,CASGTAETQYF
TRBJ2-3,TRBV7-9,CASSSRWDRGRGTDTQYF
TRBJ1-1,TRBV6-1,CASNRDRAATEAFF
TRBJ1-5,TRBV7-9,CASSLVVAGSNQPQHF
TRBJ2-2,TRBV5-4,CASSSSRDRGVTGELFF
TRBJ2-3,TRBV5-1,CASSSLPTDTQYF
TRBJ1-5,TRBV29-1,CSVERGGVQHF
TRBJ1-6,TRBV4-1,CASSLLRGQGNSPLHF
TRBJ1-4,TRBV6-4,CAGYILGDEKLFF
TRBJ1-2,TRBV5-1,CASSSPSTNYGYTF
TRBJ2-7,TRBV6-1,CASSNQGSGEQYF
TRBJ2-5,TRBV18,CASSPGLVQQTQYF
TRBJ2-7,TRBV9,CASSDSPTGQPYEQYF
TRBJ1-2,TRBV2,CASSISYRDYGYTF
TRBJ2-6,TRBV13,CASSLVGPFSGANVLTF
TRBJ1-2,TRBV5-1,CASSRSTDSFYGYTF
TRBJ1-3,TRBV9,CASSVVDSRSGNTIYF
TRBJ1-5,TRBV19,CASREGQISNQPQHF
TRBJ2-1,TRBV10-3,CAISVLADNEQFF
TRBJ2-3,TRBV11-1,CASSLANTDTQYF
TRBJ2-1,TRBV6-1,CASSVGLATSYNEQFF